This entry lists 27 T cell receptor beta chains sequenced from one sample in a study of blood T cell repertoires in COVID-19. Method: immunoSEQ multiplex PCR; TCRdb's copy keeps in-frame clones and lacks some. The sample holds 300,000 to 400,000 clones, roughly 90% seen once. Source material: peripheral blood. Every receptor here comes from a woman in her sixties or seventies with COVID-19, enrolled during active disease.

The chain recombines TRBV2 with TRBJ2-5; TRBD2 aligns across 8 bases. CDR1 and CDR2 from the germline V gene are SNHLY and FYNNEI. CDR3 length: 14 residues. Losses at the gene ends were 8 bases for V and 5 bases for J; bases not matched to a gene: 10. The CDR3 DNA reads TGTGCCAGCGGGGGGACCGAGCGGGGGGAGACCCAGTACTTC. Translation gives CASGGTERGETQYF.

The chain joins TRBV24-1 to TRBJ2-7; no clear D. V was trimmed by 6 bases and J by 0 bases, leaving 8 bases between them. The CDR3 runs 13 residues. Looked up from germline, CDR1 is KGHDR and CDR2 is SFDVKD. CDR3 region: CATSKYSSYEQYF. The CDR3 DNA is TGTGCCACCAGTAAGTACAGCTCCTACGAGCAGTACTTC.

This chain uses TRBV9 with TRBJ1-3; 7 nucleotides align to TRBD1. Germline trimming cut 4 bases from V and 4 bases from J; bases unmatched to any gene: 5. The CDR3 totals 14 residues. The germline V gene has CDR1 SGDLS and CDR2 YYNGEE. Written as DNA, the CDR3 is TGTGCCAGCAGCCTGACAGGGATGGGAAACACCATATATTTT. Translated: CASSLTGMGNTIYF.

The V gene is TRBV30, the J gene TRBJ1-5; a possible D gene is TRBD1 (6 bases). CDR3 length equals 17 residues. Trimming stripped 2 bases from V and 3 bases from J, with 20 bases between. Per the germline V gene, CDR1 is GTSNPN and CDR2 is SVGIG (reference sequence). CDR3 protein: CAWSTYTGTPYNQPQHF. The CDR3 bases are TGTGCCTGGAGTACATACACCGGGACACCTTACAATCAGCCCCAGCATTTT.

The chain uses TRBV30 and TRBJ2-3; tentatively, D is TRBD1 (5 bases). The CDR3 has 14 residues. With 0 bases removed from V and 1 base from J, the gap between germline ends came to 8 bases. Germline V lookup: CDR1 GTSNPN, CDR2 SVGIG (reference sequence). This CDR3 is CAWSVQGGTDTQYF. The CDR3 region has the DNA TGTGCCTGGAGTGTACAAGGGGGCACAGATACGCAGTATTTT.

This chain connects TRBV29-1 to TRBJ1-2; 7 nucleotides match TRBD1. This CDR3 contains 13 residues. V lost 3 bases, J lost 8 bases, and 9 bases stayed unmatched. The germline V gene encodes CDR1 SQVTM and CDR2 ANQGSEA. The CDR3 sequence: CSVEGRGLLGYTF. In DNA, the CDR3 is TGCAGCGTTGAGGGTAGGGGGCTATTGGGCTACACCTTC.

This clone appeared a single time. The chain uses TRBV30 and TRBJ2-2; TRBD1 matches at 9 bases. The CDR3 sequence is 14 residues long. V shed 5 bases, J shed 4 bases, and the junction held 5 bases outside the gene matches. Germline V CDR1 and CDR2: GTSNPN, SVGIG (reference sequence). Here the CDR3 reads CAWEQGAGTGELFF. CDR3 coding DNA: TGTGCCTGGGAACAGGGGGCGGGCACCGGGGAGCTGTTTTTT.

The CDR3 nucleotides are TGTGCCAGCAGCTTGGCGTCAGGGGTTTCGTACGAGCAGTACTTC. This translates into CASSLASGVSYEQYF. This chain connects TRBV5-5 to TRBJ2-7; D perhaps matches TRBD1 (6 bases). V lost 0 bases to trimming and J lost 4 bases, with 14 bases between them. Germline CDR1 SGHKS, CDR2 YYEKEE (reference sequence). The length of the CDR3 is 15 residues. Drawing the rest from reference TRBV5-5 and TRBJ2-7, the complete variable domain is DAGVTQSPTHLIKTRGQQVTLRCSPISGHKSVSWYQQVLGQGPQFIFQYYEKEERGRGNFPDRFSARQFPNYSSELNVNALLLGDSALYLCASSLASGVSYEQYFGPGTRLTVT.

The V and J genes are TRBV10-3 and TRBJ2-7; 7 bases align to TRBD2. V dropped 4 bases and J dropped 2; count of bases not matched to a gene: 8. Germline V gene lookup returns CDR1 ENHRY and CDR2 SYGVKD. The CDR3 is 15 amino acids. CDR3 protein: CAISGSGAVAYEQYF. Written as DNA, the CDR3 is TGTGCCATCAGTGGAAGCGGGGCGGTAGCCTACGAGCAGTACTTC.

CDR3 DNA sequence: TGTGCCAGCAGTTGGACAGCTAACACTGAAGCTTTCTTT. Amino acids: CASSWTANTEAFF. This chain links TRBV12-3 or TRBV12-4 with TRBJ1-1; D might be TRBD1 (6 bases). The V end was cut by 4 bases, the J end by 2 bases, with 8 bases between. The CDR3 has 13 residues.

This chain connects TRBV5-1 to TRBJ2-1; unclear D gene. The CDR3 extends over 13 amino acids. V shed 0 bases and J shed 5 bases, with 6 bases lying between them. Germline CDR1 and CDR2: SGHRS and YFSETQ. In nucleotides, the CDR3 is TGCGCCAGCAGCTTGGGACTCGACAATGAGCAGTTCTTC. Its translation: CASSLGLDNEQFF.

This clone appeared a single time. The chain carries TRBV7-2 and TRBJ1-2; D possibly corresponds to TRBD1 (5 bases). The CDR3 is 15 residues long. Trimming took 5 bases from V and 0 from J, leaving 13 bases between them. Germline assignment: CDR1 SGHTA and CDR2 FQGNSA. The CDR3 is CASSPGSQPNYGYTF. Here the CDR3 DNA reads TGTGCCAGCAGCCCAGGGTCACAGCCTAACTATGGCTACACCTTC.

This clone appeared once. The chain is built from TRBV6-2 or TRBV6-3 and TRBJ1-5; maybe TRBD1 (6 bases). V was clipped by 4 bases and J by 3 bases, with 19 bases between them. Per germline, CDR1 MNHEY and CDR2 SVGEGT. This CDR3 region has 17 residues. CDR3 in amino acids: CASSSRDIAQYNQPQHF. CDR3 in DNA: TGTGCCAGCAGTTCCAGGGACATCGCCCAGTACAATCAGCCCCAGCATTTT.

The chain uses TRBV2 and TRBJ1-1; a possible D gene is TRBD1 (6 bases). This CDR3 is built from 12 residues. Trimming took 4 bases from V and 6 from J, leaving 9 bases between them. The V gene's germline CDR1 is SNHLY and CDR2 FYNNEI. DNA for the CDR3: TGTGCCAGCAGTGCGGACAGCGCTGAAGCTTTCTTT. Its translation: CASSADSAEAFF. Full variable domain (outside the CDR3, taken from reference TRBV2 and TRBJ1-1): EPEVTQTPSHQVTQMGQEVILRCVPISNHLYFYWYRQILGQKVEFLVSFYNNEISEKSEIFDDQFSVERPDGSNFTLKIRSTKLEDSAMYFCASSADSAEAFFGQGTRLTVV.

The chain has TRBV24-1 and TRBJ2-5, with D maybe TRBD1 (5 bases). The CDR3 consists of 13 residues. Per the germline V gene, CDR1 is KGHDR and CDR2 is SFDVKD. Trimming took 4 bases from V and 5 from J, leaving 10 bases between them. CDR3 sequence: CATSDAGFETQYF. CDR3 nucleotides: TGTGCCACCAGTGACGCAGGGTTCGAGACCCAGTACTTC.

In DNA form, the CDR3 reads TGTGCCAGCAGCCCGGCTAGCTCTGGAAACACCATATATTTT. Translation gives CASSPASSGNTIYF. V usage is TRBV7-2 and J usage is TRBJ1-3; D call uncertain. Trimming left V 5 bases short and J 0 bases short, with 8 bases between. Germline V gene lookup returns CDR1 SGHTA and CDR2 FQGNSA. The CDR3 contains 14 residues.

The rearrangement uses TRBV24-1 and TRBJ2-2; possibly TRBD1 for D (6 bases). The ends were cut back, 9 bases at V and 0 bases at J, with 7 bases in the middle. This CDR3 contains 13 residues. Germline-derived CDR1 and CDR2 are KGHDR and SFDVKD. CDR3 in DNA: TGTGCCACCGGGGGCCCGAACACCGGGGAGCTGTTTTTT. This sequence encodes CATGGPNTGELFF.

The V call is TRBV30, the J call TRBJ1-1, with a tentative D call TRBD1 (6 bases). V was shortened by 0 bases and J by 2 bases, with 10 bases between the two germline ends. The CDR3 spans 14 residues. Germline V CDR1 and CDR2: GTSNPN, SVGIG (reference sequence). The CDR3 DNA reads TGTGCCTGGAGTGTGGGGGGGCTTAACACTGAAGCTTTCTTT. It is translated as CAWSVGGLNTEAFF.

The rearrangement joins TRBV27 to TRBJ1-2; 7 bases line up with TRBD1. CDR1 is MNHEY, CDR2 SMNVEV, per germline (reference sequence). The CDR3 runs to 13 residues. V was pared by 3 bases and J by 5 bases, with 3 bases of the junction left unmatched. The CDR3 coding sequence is TGTGCCAGCAGTTTCCAGGGACAGTATGGCTACACCTTC. Amino acid sequence: CASSFQGQYGYTF.

The chain uses TRBV5-1 and TRBJ1-6, with TRBD1 matching over 7 bases. The CDR3 contains 14 residues. The trim removed 2 bases at V and 7 bases at J, leaving 3 bases unmatched. Germline V lookup: CDR1 SGHRS, CDR2 YFSETQ. The CDR3 DNA reads as TGCGCCAGCAGCTTTGCAGGGGGAAATTCACCCCTCCACTTT. This translates into CASSFAGGNSPLHF.

The chain employs TRBV30 and TRBJ1-2; D not resolved. There are 15 residues in the CDR3. V was shortened by 0 bases and J by 1 base, with 12 bases between the two germline ends. Germline CDR1 and CDR2: GTSNPN and SVGIG (reference sequence). The CDR3 DNA reads TGTGCCTGGAGTGTACCGGCAGGAGGTAACTATGGCTACACCTTC. Amino acid sequence: CAWSVPAGGNYGYTF.

Note on this clone: This same CDR3 is encoded by further DNA sequences in the sample. The chain recombines TRBV27 with TRBJ1-1; D gene uncertain. The CDR3 has 13 amino acids. From germline, CDR1 is MNHEY and CDR2 SMNVEV (reference sequence). V dropped 2 bases and J dropped 1 base, with 5 bases sitting between them. CDR3 in DNA: TGTGCCAGCAGTTTAAGCCGGAACACTGAAGCTTTCTTT. Translation gives CASSLSRNTEAFF.

The gene calls are TRBV5-5 and TRBJ2-3; D unresolved. The ends were cut back, 3 bases at V and 0 bases at J, with 8 bases in the middle. Germline V gene lookup returns CDR1 SGHKS and CDR2 YYEKEE (reference sequence). This CDR3 has 14 amino acids. The CDR3 bases are TGTGCCAGCAGCTGGGCCGCTAGCACAGATACGCAGTATTTT. It is translated as CASSWAASTDTQYF.

This chain connects TRBV9 to TRBJ1-2; no reliable D call. The ends were cut back, 3 bases at V and 8 bases at J, with 11 bases in the middle. The CDR3 spans 12 residues. Germline V lookup: CDR1 SGDLS, CDR2 YYNGEE. This CDR3 reads CASSAGREGYTF. The CDR3 region has the DNA TGTGCCAGCAGCGCAGGAAGGGAGGGCTACACCTTC.

This clone was counted between two and nine times. V gene TRBV28 combines with J gene TRBJ1-4, with TRBD1 matching 7 bases. Germline V gene data show CDR1 as MDHEN and CDR2 as SYDVKM. Germline trimming cut 5 bases from V and 5 bases from J; bases unmatched to any gene: 8. This CDR3 has 15 residues. Here the CDR3 reads CASSPLQGINEKLFF. CDR3 in DNA: TGTGCCAGCAGTCCCCTACAGGGGATAAATGAAAAACTGTTTTTT.

Concerning this clone itself: This specimen includes other DNA sequences encoding the same CDR3. V usage is TRBV3-1 (or the pseudogene TRBV3-2) and J usage is TRBJ1-1; D possibly corresponds to TRBD1 (5 bases). With 3 bases removed from V and 1 base from J, the gap between germline ends came to 6 bases. This CDR3 has 13 amino acids. Germline V CDR1 and CDR2: LGHDT, YNNKEL (reference sequence). The CDR3 region is CASSQGGNTEAFF. DNA of the CDR3: TGTGCCAGCAGCCAGGGGGGGAACACTGAAGCTTTCTTT.

The V call is TRBV6-5, the J call TRBJ2-1, with D unclear. In germline, CDR1 is MNHEY, CDR2 SVGAGI. V was cut by 7 bases and J by 7 bases, with 11 bases left in between. This CDR3 is built from 12 residues. The CDR3 protein is CASTYSNNEQFF. The CDR3 nucleotides read TGTGCCAGCACGTACAGTAATAATGAGCAGTTCTTC.